Listed here are 8 T cell receptor beta chains from one sample, sequenced in a study of a mutant IDH1 vaccine in newly diagnosed glioma. Time point defined: baseline, week 1 (first vaccination visit). Treatment described: pre-vaccination baseline after standard-of-care therapy. Profiled with immunoSEQ multiplex PCR; TCRdb holds only in-frame clones, not every one. The sample lists approximately 100,000 clones, roughly 90% seen once, with around 0.6% in the top ten. Sample: PBMCs, taken from a glioma patient treated with radiotherapy, temozolomide or both. These TCRs come from a woman aged 45-59 years with glioma.

This clone was recorded once. This chain uses TRBV7-9 with TRBJ1-2; TRBD1 is a possible D gene (5 bases). CDR3 length: 15 residues. Looked up from germline, CDR1 is SEHNR and CDR2 is FQNEAQ (reference sequence). Deletions cut 5 bases from V and 3 bases from J, with 16 bases between. CDR3 region: CASSKTRGGDYGYTF. The CDR3, as DNA: TGTGCCAGCAGCAAAACTAGGGGAGGGGACTATGGCTACACCTTC.

The V gene is TRBV7-3, the J gene TRBJ2-3; D ambiguous. The V and J ends lost 3 bases and 3 bases respectively, with 7 bases between them. Germline V lookup: CDR1 SGHTA, CDR2 FQGTGA. The length of the CDR3 is 13 residues. The CDR3 here is CASSLWGTDTQYF. The CDR3 DNA reads as TGTGCCAGCAGCTTGTGGGGTACAGATACGCAGTATTTT.

The chain uses TRBV28 and TRBJ2-7; D may be TRBD1 or TRBD2 (5 bases each). The ends were cut back, 3 bases at V and 3 bases at J, with 9 bases in the middle. Germline CDR1 is MDHEN and CDR2 is SYDVKM. CDR3 length equals 13 residues. CDR3 amino acids: CASSFGTNYEQYF. CDR3 nucleotide sequence: TGTGCCAGCAGTTTCGGGACCAACTACGAGCAGTACTTC. Looking up the rest from reference TRBV28 and TRBJ2-7 gives the full variable domain: DVKVTQSSRYLVKRTGEKVFLECVQDMDHENMFWYRQDPGLGLRLIYFSYDVKMKEKGDIPEGYSVSREKKERFSLILESASTNQTSMYLCASSFGTNYEQYFGPGTRLTVT.

The chain carries TRBV7-3 and TRBJ1-2; 7 bases map to TRBD1. V trimming: 1 base; J trimming: 6 bases; junction bases outside the gene matches: 5. The CDR3 contains 14 residues. The germline CDR1 and CDR2 sequences are SGHTA and FQGTGA. The DNA for the CDR3 is TGTGCCAGCAGCTTAAACCCAGGGGGGGATGGCTACACCTTC. Residues: CASSLNPGGDGYTF.

This chain joins TRBV4-1 and TRBJ1-1; the D gene is possibly TRBD1 (6 bases). Germline V gene lookup returns CDR1 MGHRA and CDR2 YSYEKL. CDR3 size: 17 residues. V lost 5 bases, J lost 0 bases, and 19 bases lay in between. The DNA of the CDR3 is TGCGCCAGCAGCTTTAAAGTCTCAGGGGAAATGAACACTGAAGCTTTCTTT. Protein: CASSFKVSGEMNTEAFF.

This clone was counted only a few times. The genes are TRBV10-1 and TRBJ2-2; D possibly matches TRBD1 or TRBD2 (5 bases each). CDR1 and CDR2 from the germline V gene are WNHNN and SYGVQD (reference sequence). V was pared by 3 bases and J by 5 bases, with 16 bases between. The CDR3 totals 16 residues. CDR3 in DNA: TGCGCCAGCAGTGATACGGGACCCCTGGGTACCGGGGAGCTGTTTTTT. Translated: CASSDTGPLGTGELFF.

This chain uses TRBV19 with TRBJ2-3; 13 bases line up with TRBD2. The CDR3 sequence is 15 residues long. Trimming at V came to 5 bases and at J to 6 bases, leaving 5 bases not matched to a gene. Per germline, CDR1 LNHDA and CDR2 SQIVND (reference sequence). For the CDR3, the DNA is TGTGCCAGTAGTTCAGGACTAGCGGGGGAGGATACGCAGTATTTT. It translates to CASSSGLAGEDTQYF.

CDR3 bases: TGTGCCAGTAGTGCATCTCGCTCTGGAAACACCATATATTTT. It yields the protein CASSASRSGNTIYF. The chain carries TRBV19 and TRBJ1-3; no clear D gene. Germline V lookup: CDR1 LNHDA, CDR2 SQIVND (reference sequence). Trimming cost V 5 bases and J 0 bases, with 8 bases left between them. The CDR3 extends over 14 amino acids.